The rows below give T cell receptor beta chains drawn from one sample of a study of T cell repertoires in cytomegalovirus infection. TCRdb analysed the reads with MiXCR anew, one entry per CDR3 protein. The data contain about 680,000 distinct CDR3 sequences, more than 20% of them seen just once; the ten biggest clones take up 6.5% to 10%. Sequencing was carried out using CD8+ T cells from PBMCs. These receptors were taken from a human donor in good health (CMV status not recorded). Some clones in this sample may be carry-over from other donors' samples. CDR3s include the opening cysteine and the closing phenylalanine or tryptophan. Fields, in order: D gene, J gene, clone size, V gene, CDR3 protein, CDR3 DNA. The D gene is left open where the match is weak. The size field is filled for only some rows; it gives once, few, many or a size class.

d_call: TRBD2; j_call: TRBJ2-1; clone_size: many; v_call: TRBV7-2; cdr3_aa: CASSFRVSPAGDNEQFF; cdr3_nt: TGTGCCAGCAGCTTTAGAGTTTCCCCAGCGGGAGACAATGAGCAGTTCTTC
d_call: -; j_call: TRBJ2-1; clone_size: once; v_call: TRBV29-1; cdr3_aa: CSVEAGNYNEQFF; cdr3_nt: TGCAGCGTTGAAGCGGGGAACTACAATGAGCAGTTCTTC
d_call: -; j_call: TRBJ2-1; clone_size: few; v_call: TRBV10-3; cdr3_aa: CAISEGYNEQFF; cdr3_nt: TGTGCCATCAGTGAGGGTTACAATGAGCAGTTCTTC
d_call: -; j_call: TRBJ2-2; clone_size: -; v_call: TRBV6-2/TRBV6-3; cdr3_aa: CANSNSIRSTGELFF; cdr3_nt: TGTGCCAACAGTAACTCCATCCGCAGCACCGGGGAGCTGTTTTTT
d_call: -; j_call: TRBJ2-2; clone_size: -; v_call: TRBV4-1; cdr3_aa: CASSQDAGSTGELFF; cdr3_nt: TGCGCCAGCAGCCAAGACGCGGGATCCACCGGGGAGCTGTTTTTT
d_call: -; j_call: TRBJ1-3; clone_size: -; v_call: TRBV7-6; cdr3_aa: CARSATGSVGNTIYF; cdr3_nt: TGTGCCAGAAGCGCCACAGGGTCGGTTGGAAACACCATATATTTT
d_call: -; j_call: TRBJ1-2; clone_size: -; v_call: TRBV25-1; cdr3_aa: CASSVGRSYGYTF; cdr3_nt: TGTGCCAGCAGTGTAGGCAGAAGCTATGGCTACACCTTC
d_call: -; j_call: TRBJ2-2; clone_size: -; v_call: TRBV29-1; cdr3_aa: CSVYTGRTGELFF; cdr3_nt: TGCAGCGTTTATACGGGGCGCACCGGGGAGCTGTTTTTT
d_call: -; j_call: TRBJ2-1; clone_size: many; v_call: TRBV7-3; cdr3_aa: CASSLESYNEQFF; cdr3_nt: TGTGCCAGCAGCTTAGAATCCTACAATGAGCAGTTCTTC
d_call: -; j_call: TRBJ2-7; clone_size: few; v_call: TRBV4-1; cdr3_aa: CASSLPSPGPDYIYEQYF; cdr3_nt: TGCGCCAGCAGCCTCCCAAGCCCGGGGCCTGATTACATTTACGAGCAGTACTTC
d_call: -; j_call: TRBJ2-3; clone_size: many; v_call: TRBV19; cdr3_aa: CASSTGLRTDTQYF; cdr3_nt: TGTGCCAGTAGTACGGGACTTCGCACAGATACGCAGTATTTT
d_call: -; j_call: TRBJ2-3; clone_size: few; v_call: TRBV24-1; cdr3_aa: CATSDAKAPGPGWGDTQYF; cdr3_nt: TGTGCCACCAGTGATGCCAAGGCTCCAGGGCCAGGGTGGGGAGATACGCAGTATTTT
d_call: -; j_call: TRBJ1-5; clone_size: few; v_call: TRBV20-1; cdr3_aa: CSASPSFQGFQPQHF; cdr3_nt: TGCAGTGCTAGCCCGTCCTTTCAGGGCTTTCAGCCCCAGCATTTT
d_call: -; j_call: TRBJ2-1; clone_size: many; v_call: TRBV28; cdr3_aa: CASSFVDWTGLLSYNEQFF; cdr3_nt: TGTGCCAGCAGTTTCGTCGATTGGACGGGTTTGTTGTCCTACAATGAGCAGTTCTTC
d_call: -; j_call: TRBJ1-2; clone_size: -; v_call: TRBV7-2; cdr3_aa: CASSPPGGGGPNYGYTF; cdr3_nt: TGTGCCAGCAGCCCCCCCGGGGGGGGGGGTCCGAACTATGGCTACACCTTC
d_call: -; j_call: TRBJ2-3; clone_size: few; v_call: TRBV2; cdr3_aa: CASSEPLRDTQYF; cdr3_nt: TGTGCCAGCAGTGAACCGTTGAGAGATACGCAGTATTTT
d_call: -; j_call: TRBJ2-1; clone_size: many; v_call: TRBV7-3; cdr3_aa: CASSLNRAHEQFF; cdr3_nt: TGTGCCAGCAGCTTAAACAGGGCGCATGAGCAGTTCTTC